What follows are 6 T cell receptor beta chains derived from one specimen sequenced in a study of response to subunit inactivated influenza vaccine. MiXCR was run by TCRdb on the RT-PCR reads, yielding one entry per CDR3 protein. The sample carries about 540,000 distinct CDR3 sequences, under 25% recorded once. This sample also appeared in a second study, on T cells expressing NK-cell markers. That paper states: Libraries used 5'RACE template switching adding universal primer site and UMIs.

The starting material was CD4+ T cells sorted from PBMCs, obtained 11 to 12 days after vaccination. The receptors stem from a middle-aged man who received an inactivated influenza vaccine.

J is TRBJ2-1 and V is TRBV6-1, with 12 bases that match TRBD2. The CDR3 is 17 residues long. Germline V gene lookup returns CDR1 MNHNS and CDR2 SASEGT. V shed 4 bases and J 2 bases; nucleotides not matched to a gene: 6. The CDR3, as DNA: TGTGCCAGCAGTGGAGACCTAGCGGGAGGGACCTACAATGAGCAGTTCTTC. This encodes CASSGDLAGGTYNEQFF.

As DNA, the CDR3 is TGCAGTGCTGCGCGGTGGAGGCAGCCCCAGCATTTT. This sequence encodes CSAARWRQPQHF. The chain combines TRBV20-1 with TRBJ1-5, with D unclear. Trimming left V 5 bases short and J 7 bases short, with 12 bases between. The length of the CDR3 is 12 residues. The germline CDR1 and CDR2 sequences are DFQATT and SNEGSKA (reference sequence).

V gene TRBV7-9 combines with J gene TRBJ2-1; TRBD2 matches at 8 bases. Germline loops: CDR1 SEHNR, CDR2 FQNEAQ (reference sequence). This CDR3 comprises 17 residues. V gave up 1 base and J gave up 4 bases; unmatched junction bases: 9. The CDR3 DNA reads as TGTGCCAGCAGCTTAGTGAAGGCGGGGGGCCATTACAATGAGCAGTTCTTC. Translating it yields CASSLVKAGGHYNEQFF.

A few counts support this clonotype. J is TRBJ2-7 and V is TRBV27; 14 bases fit TRBD2. CDR1 is MNHEY and CDR2 is SMNVEV in the germline V gene (reference sequence). The ends lost 6 bases at V and 6 bases at J; junction bases unmatched: 7. This CDR3 has 15 amino acids. For the CDR3, the DNA is TGTGCCAGCAGCAGGCCGGGACTAGCGGGGGCCGAGCAGTACTTC. Protein sequence: CASSRPGLAGAEQYF.

This clonotype was observed many times. The J gene is TRBJ2-1, the V gene TRBV29-1; no clear D. This CDR3 region has 14 residues. Germline assignment: CDR1 SQVTM and CDR2 ANQGSEA. The ends were cut back, 1 base at V and 1 base at J, with 8 bases in the middle. In DNA, the CDR3 is TGCAGCGTTGAAGCGGGTATATCCTACAATGAGCAGTTCTTC. Amino acid sequence: CSVEAGISYNEQFF.

The chain links TRBV20-1 to TRBJ2-7; 7 bases align to TRBD1. Germline lookup yields CDR1 DFQATT and CDR2 SNEGSKA (reference sequence). The ends lost 3 bases at V and 4 bases at J; junction bases unmatched: 9. The CDR3 extends over 14 amino acids. CDR3 amino acids: CSARGQTRQYEQYF. CDR3 coding DNA: TGCAGTGCTAGGGGACAGACCCGTCAATACGAGCAGTACTTC.